Listed below are T cell receptor beta chains from one sample, sequenced in a study of shared clonotypes between healthy human individuals. The table came from immunoSEQ multiplex PCR; TCRdb's copy has only in-frame clones and leaves some out. This sample has over 700,000 clones, with 72% found just once. Sequenced material: memory CD4+ T cells sorted from blood. The receptors here all came from a woman in her 30s in good health. Both conserved end residues are part of each CDR3. Fields, in order: clone size, V gene, D gene, J gene, CDR3 protein, CDR3 DNA. D genes are given only for firm matches. Clone size is shown for a subset of rows, as once, few, many or a class of expanded clone.

clone size: -
V gene: TRBV4-1
D gene: -
J gene: TRBJ2-5
CDR3 protein: CASSQVGRMETQYF
CDR3 DNA: TGCGCCAGCAGCCAAGTCGGACGGATGGAGACCCAGTACTTC

clone size: -
V gene: TRBV4-1
D gene: TRBD1
J gene: TRBJ2-7
CDR3 protein: CASSQPQTGGAIHEQYF
CDR3 DNA: TGCGCCAGCAGCCAACCCCAGACAGGGGGCGCGATCCACGAGCAGTACTTC

clone size: -
V gene: TRBV19
D gene: -
J gene: TRBJ1-4
CDR3 protein: CASSSRHANEKLFF
CDR3 DNA: TGTGCCAGTAGTTCAAGACACGCTAATGAAAAACTGTTTTTT

clone size: -
V gene: TRBV5-1
D gene: -
J gene: TRBJ2-7
CDR3 protein: CASSFSSYEQYF
CDR3 DNA: TGCGCCAGCAGCTTCAGCTCCTACGAGCAGTACTTC

clone size: few
V gene: TRBV20-1
D gene: -
J gene: TRBJ2-7
CDR3 protein: CSGGEFYEQYF
CDR3 DNA: TGCAGTGGAGGGGAATTCTACGAGCAGTACTTC

clone size: once
V gene: TRBV10-1
D gene: -
J gene: TRBJ2-7
CDR3 protein: CASSGGLEQYF
CDR3 DNA: TGCGCCAGCAGTGGGGGACTGGAGCAGTACTTC

clone size: -
V gene: TRBV9
D gene: TRBD1
J gene: TRBJ2-2
CDR3 protein: CASSHRQGADTGELFF
CDR3 DNA: TGTGCCAGCAGCCACCGACAGGGGGCCGACACCGGGGAGCTGTTTTTT

clone size: -
V gene: TRBV6-1
D gene: -
J gene: TRBJ2-7
CDR3 protein: CASNLNSAYEQYF
CDR3 DNA: TGTGCCAGCAACCTAAATTCGGCCTACGAGCAGTACTTC

clone size: -
V gene: TRBV6-5
D gene: TRBD1
J gene: TRBJ1-5
CDR3 protein: CASRTGASQPQHF
CDR3 DNA: TGTGCCAGCAGGACAGGGGCGTCTCAGCCCCAGCATTTT

clone size: -
V gene: TRBV7-3
D gene: -
J gene: TRBJ1-1
CDR3 protein: CASSLTGGQMNTEAFF
CDR3 DNA: TGTGCCAGCAGCTTAACTGGCGGACAAATGAACACTGAAGCTTTCTTT

clone size: -
V gene: TRBV30
D gene: -
J gene: TRBJ2-3
CDR3 protein: CAWRTTGADTQYF
CDR3 DNA: TGTGCCTGGCGGACTACAGGGGCAGATACGCAGTATTTT

clone size: once
V gene: TRBV6-1
D gene: TRBD1
J gene: TRBJ2-7
CDR3 protein: CASSRQGDSYEQYF
CDR3 DNA: TGTGCCAGCAGCAGACAGGGGGACTCCTACGAGCAGTACTTC

clone size: -
V gene: TRBV27
D gene: -
J gene: TRBJ1-5
CDR3 protein: CASSSASHSNQPQHF
CDR3 DNA: TGTGCCAGCAGTTCGGCCTCCCATAGCAATCAGCCCCAGCATTTT

clone size: -
V gene: TRBV27
D gene: TRBD1
J gene: TRBJ1-1
CDR3 protein: CASSLYFPDREMNTEAFF
CDR3 DNA: TGTGCCAGCAGTTTATATTTCCCCGACAGGGAAATGAACACTGAAGCTTTCTTT

clone size: -
V gene: TRBV28
D gene: -
J gene: TRBJ1-5
CDR3 protein: CASTLDSQPQHF
CDR3 DNA: TGTGCCAGCACCTTGGACAGTCAGCCCCAGCATTTT

clone size: -
V gene: TRBV18
D gene: -
J gene: TRBJ2-2
CDR3 protein: CASSYDPIGGELFF
CDR3 DNA: TGTGCCAGCTCCTACGACCCCATCGGCGGGGAGCTGTTTTTT

clone size: many
V gene: TRBV5-1
D gene: -
J gene: TRBJ1-1
CDR3 protein: CASSLVVGRDTEAFF
CDR3 DNA: TGCGCCAGCAGCTTGGTTGTGGGGAGGGACACTGAAGCTTTCTTT

clone size: -
V gene: TRBV6-1
D gene: -
J gene: TRBJ2-7
CDR3 protein: CASSEEWLRQYF
CDR3 DNA: TGTGCCAGCAGTGAAGAGTGGCTACGGCAGTACTTC

clone size: -
V gene: TRBV27
D gene: -
J gene: TRBJ2-7
CDR3 protein: CASSSGNSYEQYF
CDR3 DNA: TGTGCCAGCAGTTCAGGGAACTCCTACGAGCAGTACTTC

clone size: -
V gene: TRBV6-5
D gene: TRBD2
J gene: TRBJ2-5
CDR3 protein: CASSYSGLDQETQYF
CDR3 DNA: TGTGCCAGCAGTTATTCCGGACTAGACCAAGAGACCCAGTACTTC

clone size: -
V gene: TRBV6-1
D gene: -
J gene: TRBJ2-7
CDR3 protein: CASSPLRRLGAQYF
CDR3 DNA: TGTGCCAGCAGTCCCCTCCGGAGGTTAGGCGCCCAGTACTTC

clone size: once
V gene: TRBV7-2
D gene: -
J gene: TRBJ1-5
CDR3 protein: CASSPGGFNQPQHF
CDR3 DNA: TGTGCCAGCAGCCCCGGCGGGTTTAATCAGCCCCAGCATTTT

clone size: many
V gene: TRBV2
D gene: TRBD1
J gene: TRBJ1-5
CDR3 protein: CASRGDSELQPQHF
CDR3 DNA: TGTGCCAGCAGGGGGGACAGCGAACTTCAGCCCCAGCATTTT

clone size: few
V gene: TRBV5-1
D gene: -
J gene: TRBJ1-4
CDR3 protein: CASSLVPGTNEKLFF
CDR3 DNA: TGCGCCAGCAGCTTGGTCCCGGGAACTAATGAAAAACTGTTTTTT

clone size: few
V gene: TRBV5-1
D gene: TRBD1
J gene: TRBJ2-1
CDR3 protein: CASSLGTGGNEQFF
CDR3 DNA: TGCGCCAGCAGCTTGGGGACAGGGGGCAATGAGCAGTTCTTC

clone size: -
V gene: TRBV5-1
D gene: -
J gene: TRBJ1-1
CDR3 protein: CASSLLGQRHTEAFF
CDR3 DNA: TGCGCCAGCAGCCTACTAGGACAGCGTCACACTGAAGCTTTCTTT

clone size: -
V gene: TRBV5-1
D gene: TRBD2
J gene: TRBJ2-1
CDR3 protein: CASSLVQRETNNEQFF
CDR3 DNA: TGCGCCAGCAGCTTAGTCCAGCGGGAGACTAACAATGAGCAGTTCTTC

clone size: -
V gene: TRBV11-3
D gene: TRBD2
J gene: TRBJ2-3
CDR3 protein: CASSLGLAGADTQYF
CDR3 DNA: TGTGCCAGCAGCTTAGGTCTAGCGGGAGCGGATACGCAGTATTTT

clone size: -
V gene: TRBV19
D gene: -
J gene: TRBJ2-1
CDR3 protein: CASSISQRIEQFF
CDR3 DNA: TGTGCCAGTAGTATTAGTCAGCGCATTGAGCAGTTCTTC

clone size: -
V gene: TRBV28
D gene: -
J gene: TRBJ2-5
CDR3 protein: CASSSLPGRVQETQYF
CDR3 DNA: TGTGCCAGCAGTTCCTTACCGGGACGGGTACAAGAGACCCAGTACTTC

clone size: -
V gene: TRBV6-4
D gene: -
J gene: TRBJ1-5
CDR3 protein: CASSPGASQPQHF
CDR3 DNA: TGTGCCAGCAGTCCAGGGGCGAGTCAGCCCCAGCATTTT

clone size: -
V gene: TRBV30
D gene: TRBD2
J gene: TRBJ2-3
CDR3 protein: CAWRRTSASTDTQYF
CDR3 DNA: TGTGCCTGGAGAAGGACTAGCGCTAGCACAGATACGCAGTATTTT

clone size: -
V gene: TRBV6-5
D gene: -
J gene: TRBJ2-7
CDR3 protein: CASSQSQGRLYEQYF
CDR3 DNA: TGTGCCAGCAGTCAATCGCAGGGTCGGCTATACGAGCAGTACTTC

clone size: -
V gene: TRBV19
D gene: -
J gene: TRBJ2-7
CDR3 protein: CASSPPWGSYEQYF
CDR3 DNA: TGTGCCAGTAGTCCACCGTGGGGCTCCTACGAGCAGTACTTC

clone size: -
V gene: TRBV11-2
D gene: -
J gene: TRBJ2-5
CDR3 protein: CASSRIGGETQYF
CDR3 DNA: TGTGCCAGCAGCCGTATAGGGGGAGAGACCCAGTACTTC

clone size: -
V gene: TRBV4-1
D gene: -
J gene: TRBJ2-7
CDR3 protein: CASSQDLGSLAFEQYF
CDR3 DNA: TGCGCCAGCAGCCAAGATCTAGGGTCCCTAGCGTTCGAGCAGTACTTC

clone size: -
V gene: TRBV6-5
D gene: -
J gene: TRBJ2-2
CDR3 protein: CASSPWTEGELFF
CDR3 DNA: TGTGCCAGCAGCCCATGGACGGAGGGGGAGCTGTTTTTT

clone size: many
V gene: TRBV19
D gene: -
J gene: TRBJ2-1
CDR3 protein: CASSGNNEQFF
CDR3 DNA: TGTGCCAGTAGCGGGAACAATGAGCAGTTCTTC

clone size: -
V gene: TRBV11-2
D gene: -
J gene: TRBJ1-1
CDR3 protein: CASSLGGQSTEAFF
CDR3 DNA: TGTGCCAGCAGCTTGGGGGGCCAAAGCACTGAAGCTTTCTTT

clone size: -
V gene: TRBV7-9
D gene: -
J gene: TRBJ1-2
CDR3 protein: CASSSLLGYGYTF
CDR3 DNA: TGTGCCAGCAGCTCCCTGCTGGGGTATGGCTACACCTTC

clone size: -
V gene: TRBV5-1
D gene: TRBD1
J gene: TRBJ2-4
CDR3 protein: CASSLRAQGDIQYF
CDR3 DNA: TGCGCCAGCAGCTTGCGCGCACAGGGGGACATTCAGTACTTC

clone size: -
V gene: TRBV5-1
D gene: -
J gene: TRBJ2-3
CDR3 protein: CASSLPVSGPDTQYF
CDR3 DNA: TGCGCCAGCAGCTTGCCCGTGAGCGGGCCAGATACGCAGTATTTT

clone size: -
V gene: TRBV5-1
D gene: TRBD1
J gene: TRBJ1-3
CDR3 protein: CASSLDTGVGNTIYF
CDR3 DNA: TGCGCCAGCAGCCTGGATACAGGGGTAGGAAACACCATATATTTT

clone size: -
V gene: TRBV2
D gene: -
J gene: TRBJ2-4
CDR3 protein: CASSEYSLAKNIQYF
CDR3 DNA: TGTGCCAGCAGTGAATATAGTTTAGCCAAAAACATTCAGTACTTC

clone size: few
V gene: TRBV10-3
D gene: -
J gene: TRBJ2-3
CDR3 protein: CAISAGPTNPSTDTQYF
CDR3 DNA: TGTGCCATCAGTGCGGGACCGACTAACCCTAGCACAGATACGCAGTATTTT

clone size: -
V gene: TRBV4-2
D gene: -
J gene: TRBJ1-5
CDR3 protein: CASSQLSGQNQPQHF
CDR3 DNA: TGTGCCAGCAGCCAGCTCAGCGGACAGAATCAGCCCCAGCATTTT

clone size: few
V gene: TRBV5-6
D gene: TRBD1
J gene: TRBJ1-2
CDR3 protein: CASSLVPGQGAGGYTF
CDR3 DNA: TGTGCCAGCAGCTTGGTCCCTGGACAGGGGGCAGGTGGCTACACCTTC

clone size: -
V gene: TRBV2
D gene: TRBD1
J gene: TRBJ2-3
CDR3 protein: CASKDRSSTDTQYF
CDR3 DNA: TGTGCCAGCAAGGACAGGTCTAGCACAGATACGCAGTATTTT